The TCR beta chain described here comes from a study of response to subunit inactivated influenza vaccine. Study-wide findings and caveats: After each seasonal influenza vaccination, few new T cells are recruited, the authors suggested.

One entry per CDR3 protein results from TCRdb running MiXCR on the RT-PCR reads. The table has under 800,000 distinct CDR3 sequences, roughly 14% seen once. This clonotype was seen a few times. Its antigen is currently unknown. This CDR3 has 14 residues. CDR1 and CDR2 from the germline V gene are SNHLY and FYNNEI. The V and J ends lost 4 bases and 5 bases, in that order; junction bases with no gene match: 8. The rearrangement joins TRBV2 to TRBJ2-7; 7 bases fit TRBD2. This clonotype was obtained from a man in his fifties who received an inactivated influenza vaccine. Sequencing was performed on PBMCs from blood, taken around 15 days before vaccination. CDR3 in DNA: TGTGCCAGCAGTGTGGCGGGGGAGATAAACGAGCAGTACTTC. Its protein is CASSVAGEINEQYF.